This TCR beta chain was sequenced during a study of T cell responses to AZD1222 COVID-19 vaccine. Overall study context: Researchers grouped second doses given at about 4 or about 12 weeks into one pool. Whole-study results and caveats: The reported proportion of spike-specific TCRs targeting unmutated variant regions was nearly half. Sampling that yielded the repertoires occurred only after the peak T cell response. Mostly white British, mostly female donors; authors suggested clonal diversity may be underestimated.

On this clone itself: Its target is unknown.

Sequencing was performed with immunoSEQ multiplex PCR; in TCRdb, only in-frame clones are kept and a portion is missing. The sample holds about 78,000 clones, approximately 90% seen once. This CDR3 spans 16 amino acids. Germline assignment: CDR1 LGHNT and CDR2 FRNRAP. After removal of 4 bases from V and 0 bases from J, the junction contained 4 bases not matched to a gene. V is TRBV12-5 and J is TRBJ2-3, with 10 nucleotides matching TRBD2. This specimen consisted of peripheral blood, obtained on day 0 of AZD1222 vaccination. This TCR derives from an adult in good health. CDR3 residues: CASGSGLALSTDTQYF. CDR3 coding DNA: TGTGCTAGTGGTTCGGGACTAGCGCTGAGCACAGATACGCAGTATTTT.